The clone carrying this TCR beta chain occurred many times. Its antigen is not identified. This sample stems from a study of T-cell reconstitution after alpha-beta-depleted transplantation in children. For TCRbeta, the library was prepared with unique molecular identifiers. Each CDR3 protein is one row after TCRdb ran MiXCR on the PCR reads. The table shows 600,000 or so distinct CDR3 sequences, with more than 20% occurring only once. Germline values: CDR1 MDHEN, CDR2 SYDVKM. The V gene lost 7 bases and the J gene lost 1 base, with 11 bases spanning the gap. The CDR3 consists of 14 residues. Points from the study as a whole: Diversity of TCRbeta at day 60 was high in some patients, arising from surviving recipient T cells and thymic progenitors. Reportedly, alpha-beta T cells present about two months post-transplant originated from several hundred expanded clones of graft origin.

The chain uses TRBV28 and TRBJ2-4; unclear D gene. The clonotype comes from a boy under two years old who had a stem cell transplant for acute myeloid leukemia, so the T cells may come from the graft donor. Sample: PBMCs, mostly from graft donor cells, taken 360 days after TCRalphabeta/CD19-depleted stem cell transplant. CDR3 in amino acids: CASNVPGAKNIQYF. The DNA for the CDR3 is TGTGCCAGCAATGTCCCAGGCGCCAAAAACATTCAGTACTTC.